Shown below are 32 T cell receptor beta chains from a single sample sequenced in a study of identical twins (dated by TCRdb to about 2016). The library was generated by 5' RACE. The listed sequencing device is Illumina HiSeq 2000. TCRdb trimmed the raw reads at Q25, called clones with MiXCR and kept productive beta chains. All rows with the same CDR3 protein become a single entry with the most common DNA and genes. The sample includes hundreds of thousands of distinct CDR3 sequences, with approximately 13% observed a single time. Around 1.5% of the sample belongs to the ten largest clones. These data are also associated with another study on yellow fever vaccine responses in identical twins.

Sample: PBMCs. Source of these receptors: a woman younger than 30 in good health.

The chain links TRBV6-1 to TRBJ1-1; D not certain. Trimming pared 7 bases from V and 10 bases from J, leaving 19 bases between. The CDR3 totals 13 residues. The germline V gene encodes CDR1 MNHNS and CDR2 SASEGT. The CDR3 is CASNLGKGSGAFF. CDR3 in DNA: TGTGCCAGCAACCTAGGGAAGGGCTCTGGAGCTTTCTTT.

This chain connects TRBV12-3 or TRBV12-4 to TRBJ2-7; 16 bases are shared with TRBD2. The CDR3 is 17 amino acids. Trimming at V came to 6 bases and at J to 2 bases, leaving 7 bases not matched to a gene. Here the CDR3 reads CASSPAGTSGRAYEQYF. The CDR3 region has the DNA TGTGCCAGCAGCCCCGCCGGGACTAGCGGGAGGGCCTACGAGCAGTACTTC.

This clonotype came up a few times. V gene TRBV14 combines with J gene TRBJ2-5; 12 bases match TRBD2. V lost 0 bases, J lost 2 bases, and 10 bases stayed unmatched. The germline gives CDR1 SGHDN, CDR2 FVKESK. The CDR3 is made up of 19 amino acids. The CDR3 sequence is CASSQDRLAGGPVQETQYF. The DNA for the CDR3 is TGTGCCAGCAGCCAAGATCGTCTAGCGGGGGGGCCGGTTCAAGAGACCCAGTACTTC.

This clonotype was counted only a few times. V usage is TRBV18 and J usage is TRBJ2-2; 11 nucleotides match TRBD2. CDR1 is KGHSH, CDR2 LQKENI, per germline. J gave up 5 bases and V 1 base, and 3 bases lay outside the gene matches. This CDR3 has 16 amino acids. The CDR3 DNA is TGTGCCAGCTCACCACTCGGGACTAGCGGAACCGGGGAGCTGTTTTTT. Amino acid sequence: CASSPLGTSGTGELFF.

This clonotype was recorded many times. The chain employs TRBV10-3 and TRBJ1-5; weak D call: TRBD1 (5 bases). The V gene lost 0 bases and the J gene lost 3 bases, with 9 bases spanning the gap. The CDR3 covers 15 residues. Looked up from germline, CDR1 is ENHRY and CDR2 is SYGVKD. CDR3 sequence: CAISESGVNNQPQHF. The CDR3 DNA sequence: TGTGCCATCAGTGAGTCGGGGGTGAACAATCAGCCCCAGCATTTT.

CDR3 bases: TGCGCCAGCAACCCACTGGTGGCTAGCGGGGGGGCCTATAGCACAGATACGCAGTATTTT. It encodes CASNPLVASGGAYSTDTQYF. J is TRBJ2-3 and V is TRBV4-1, with TRBD2 identical over 12 bases. The V gene's germline CDR1 is MGHRA and CDR2 YSYEKL. This CDR3 has 20 amino acids. V lost 7 bases to trimming and J lost 0 bases; unmatched junction nucleotides: 17.

This clonotype was counted only a few times. The chain combines TRBV10-3 with TRBJ2-5; perhaps TRBD2 as D (5 bases). Germline CDR1 is ENHRY and CDR2 is SYGVKD. CDR3 size: 16 residues. V gave up 7 bases and J gave up 2 bases, with 20 bases separating them. The CDR3 here is CAITLGSSRWQETQYF. In DNA form, the CDR3 reads TGTGCCATCACACTAGGCTCTAGCAGGTGGCAAGAGACCCAGTACTTC.

V gene TRBV10-3 combines with J gene TRBJ1-5; 9 bases agree with TRBD1. This CDR3 is built from 14 residues. From germline, CDR1 is ENHRY and CDR2 SYGVKD. V shed 10 bases, J shed 5 bases, and the junction held 9 bases outside the gene matches. CDR3: CASTDRGGDQPQHF. CDR3 DNA sequence: TGTGCCAGTACGGACAGGGGAGGGGATCAGCCCCAGCATTTT.

This chain joins TRBV29-1 and TRBJ2-1, with a tentative D call TRBD1 (6 bases). V was pared by 6 bases and J by 8 bases, with 17 bases between. Germline V gene data show CDR1 as SQVTM and CDR2 as ANQGSEA. The CDR3 consists of 13 residues. The CDR3 DNA reads TGCAGCGTGGAGGTAGGGGGTATAGATGAGCAGTTCTTC. Its protein product is CSVEVGGIDEQFF.

The chain recombines TRBV6-5 with TRBJ2-1; D call uncertain. The germline gives CDR1 MNHEY, CDR2 SVGAGI. The CDR3 totals 13 residues. V lost 5 bases and J lost 6, with 11 bases in between. CDR3 region: CASSNIFGNEQFF. CDR3 coding DNA: TGTGCCAGCAGTAACATATTTGGCAATGAGCAGTTCTTC.

V gene TRBV20-1 combines with J gene TRBJ1-1; tentative D call: TRBD1 (6 bases). Deletions cut 6 bases from V and 1 base from J, with 12 bases between. The CDR3 is 13 amino acids. CDR1 is DFQATT, CDR2 SNEGSKA, per germline (reference sequence). CDR3 DNA: TGCAGTGCCGGGGGACACCCGAACACTGAAGCTTTCTTT. Translating gives CSAGGHPNTEAFF.

This clonotype has ten or more counts. This chain joins TRBV25-1 and TRBJ2-5, with TRBD1 identical over 9 bases. The V gene's germline CDR1 is MGHDK and CDR2 SYGVNS. The ends lost 0 bases at V and 6 bases at J; junction bases unmatched: 5. CDR3 size: 15 residues. The chain's CDR3 is CASSEYRGQGQTQYF. In DNA, the CDR3 is TGTGCCAGCAGTGAATACCGAGGACAGGGGCAGACCCAGTACTTC. Combining the CDR3 with reference TRBV25-1 and TRBJ2-5 gives the whole variable domain EADIYQTPRYLVIGTGKKITLECSQTMGHDKMYWYQQDPGMELHLIHYSYGVNSTEKGDLSSESTVSRIRTEHFPLTLESARPSHTSQYLCASSEYRGQGQTQYFGPGTRLLVL.

This clonotype was picked up a small number of times. The chain has TRBV5-1 and TRBJ2-6; D ambiguous. The germline V and J ends were trimmed by 5 bases and 2 bases, with 8 bases remaining between them. Germline CDR1 is SGHRS and CDR2 is YFSETQ. CDR3 length: 14 residues. Here the CDR3 DNA reads TGCGCCAGCAGTCAGACCGCTGGGGCCAACGTCCTGACTTTC. As protein: CASSQTAGANVLTF.

The chain joins TRBV28 to TRBJ1-6; no clear D gene. V was trimmed by 4 bases and J by 4 bases, leaving 5 bases between them. Germline loops: CDR1 MDHEN, CDR2 SYDVKM. The CDR3 is 13 amino acids. As DNA, the CDR3 is TGTGCCAGCAGTTCCAGGTATAATTCACCCCTCCACTTT. This sequence encodes CASSSRYNSPLHF. The full variable domain, completed using reference TRBV28 and TRBJ1-6, is DVKVTQSSRYLVKRTGEKVFLECVQDMDHENMFWYRQDPGLGLRLIYFSYDVKMKEKGDIPEGYSVSREKKERFSLILESASTNQTSMYLCASSSRYNSPLHFGNGTRLTVT.

This clonotype showed up just a few times. The chain has TRBV10-3 and TRBJ1-1; 7 bases match TRBD1. Germline assignment: CDR1 ENHRY and CDR2 SYGVKD. The junction had 11 bases not matched to a gene; V was cut back by 5 bases and J by 5 bases. There are 15 residues in the CDR3. The CDR3 protein is CAISQGVVSHTEAFF. The CDR3 bases are TGTGCCATCAGTCAGGGGGTAGTTTCGCATACTGAAGCTTTCTTT.

The chain couples TRBV12-3 or TRBV12-4 to TRBJ1-1; a weak D match, TRBD1 (6 bases). The CDR3 covers 15 residues. V lost 6 bases and J 4 bases, leaving 18 bases between the germline ends. CDR3 in DNA: TGTGCCAGCAGCGAATGGACAGCCGGCGTCACTGAAGCTTTCTTT. This encodes CASSEWTAGVTEAFF.

This clonotype was picked up many times. The V call is TRBV28, the J call TRBJ2-3, with a tentative D call TRBD2 (6 bases). Germline V gene lookup returns CDR1 MDHEN and CDR2 SYDVKM. With 3 bases removed from V and 2 bases from J, the gap between germline ends came to 15 bases. The CDR3 totals 16 residues. The CDR3 bases are TGTGCCAGCAGTTTCTTGGCTAGCGACTTCACAGATACGCAGTATTTT. This encodes CASSFLASDFTDTQYF.

V and J are TRBV6-5 and TRBJ2-7; no definite D call. Trimming took off 0 bases at V and 2 bases at J, with 14 bases between the two ends. CDR3 length: 16 amino acids. In germline, CDR1 is MNHEY, CDR2 SVGAGI. The CDR3 loop is CASSYSSFTIPYEQYF. The DNA of the CDR3 is TGTGCCAGCAGTTACTCGAGTTTTACTATACCCTACGAGCAGTACTTC.

The count of this clonotype is one. The CDR3 DNA is TGTGCCAGTAGTCCCGGGGGCGCCGCGACCTACGAGCAGTACGTC. As protein: CASSPGGAATYEQYV. The chain is built from TRBV19 and TRBJ2-7; D may match TRBD1 or TRBD2 (6 bases each). Germline CDR1 reads LNHDA; CDR2 reads SQIVND (reference sequence). The CDR3 is made up of 15 amino acids. Trimming took off 5 bases at V and 2 bases at J, with 16 bases between the two ends.

This clonotype was seen at least ten times. The rearrangement links TRBV9 to TRBJ2-1; D gene ambiguous. The germline CDR1 and CDR2 sequences are SGDLS and YYNGEE. This CDR3 region has 10 residues. V shed 7 bases and J shed 4 bases, with 3 bases lying between them. The CDR3 DNA follows: TGTGCCAGCCTATACAATGAGCAGTTCTTC. Its protein product is CASLYNEQFF.

V is TRBV29-1 and J is TRBJ2-2; D tentatively fits TRBD1 or TRBD2 (5 bases each). V shed 6 bases and J shed 2 bases, with 13 bases lying between them. Germline assignment: CDR1 SQVTM and CDR2 ANQGSEA. The CDR3 is made up of 14 amino acids. CDR3 sequence reads: CSVTRDPNTGELFF. CDR3 nucleotides: TGCAGCGTCACCCGGGACCCAAACACCGGGGAGCTGTTTTTT.

This clonotype was counted at least ten times. V gene TRBV20-1 combines with J gene TRBJ2-1; D is uncertain. This CDR3 is built from 16 residues. Trimming took off 0 bases at V and 0 bases at J, with 12 bases between the two ends. Germline V gives CDR1 DFQATT, CDR2 SNEGSKA (reference sequence). The CDR3 region is CSARDSGPSSYNEQFF. The CDR3 nucleotides are TGCAGTGCTAGAGATTCGGGCCCGAGCTCCTACAATGAGCAGTTCTTC.

The V gene is TRBV29-1, the J gene TRBJ2-2; 11 positions match TRBD1. CDR1 SQVTM and CDR2 ANQGSEA come from the germline V gene. This CDR3 is 14 amino acids long. With 4 bases clipped from V and 2 bases from J, the junction kept 0 bases outside the gene matches. The CDR3 DNA reads as TGCAGCGTTGGGACAGGGGGCAACACCGGGGAGCTGTTTTTT. This sequence encodes CSVGTGGNTGELFF.

This clonotype was counted only a few times. V and J are TRBV7-9 and TRBJ2-1; maybe TRBD1 (5 bases). The length of the CDR3 is 15 residues. V lost 2 bases and J 4 bases, leaving 12 bases between the germline ends. CDR1 is SEHNR and CDR2 is FQNEAQ in the germline V gene (reference sequence). The CDR3 loop reads CASSLRSGNYNEQFF. Written as DNA, the CDR3 is TGTGCCAGCAGCTTAAGGTCAGGGAATTACAATGAGCAGTTCTTC.

This clonotype was observed a few times. The genes are TRBV11-2 and TRBJ2-2; D remains unclear. The CDR3 runs 15 residues. Germline V gives CDR1 SGHAT, CDR2 FQNNGV. Trimming shortened V by 2 bases and J by 6 bases, and 13 bases separated the two germline ends. The CDR3 DNA sequence: TGTGCCAGCAGCTTACGTGGTAGCCCGGCCGGGGAGCTGTTTTTT. The encoded protein is CASSLRGSPAGELFF.

This clonotype was picked up many times. The rearrangement joins TRBV4-1 to TRBJ1-5; TRBD1 might be the D (5 bases). CDR1 and CDR2 from the germline V gene are MGHRA and YSYEKL. This CDR3 is built from 13 residues. V was cut by 3 bases and J by 7 bases, with 10 bases left in between. This chain's CDR3 is CASSQGPGQPQHF. DNA for the CDR3: TGCGCCAGCAGCCAGGGGCCAGGGCAGCCCCAGCATTTT.

This clonotype is a singleton in its sample. The genes are TRBV3-1 and TRBJ2-5; D unresolved. V was trimmed by 2 bases and J by 4 bases, leaving 14 bases between them. Per the germline V gene, CDR1 is LGHDT and CDR2 is YNNKEL (reference sequence). The CDR3 length is 15 residues. CDR3 amino acids: CASSQPSANLETQYF. The CDR3 nucleotides read TGTGCCAGCAGCCAACCTAGTGCCAATTTAGAGACCCAGTACTTC.

The V and J genes are TRBV12-3 or TRBV12-4 and TRBJ2-1; no definite D call. The V end lost 3 bases, the J end lost 8 bases, and 11 bases lay between the germline ends. The CDR3 is 13 amino acids. The CDR3 DNA reads TGTGCCAGCAGTTTTGAGTCGATTTATGAGCAGTTCTTC. This sequence encodes CASSFESIYEQFF.

The rearrangement links TRBV28 to TRBJ1-6; D is possibly TRBD1 (5 bases). V dropped 5 bases and J dropped 0 bases, with 8 bases sitting between them. There are 15 residues in the CDR3. Germline-derived CDR1 and CDR2 are MDHEN and SYDVKM. CDR3 in amino acids: CASSPGHSYNSPLHF. The CDR3 bases are TGTGCCAGCAGTCCCGGACACTCCTATAATTCACCCCTCCACTTT.

This clonotype was counted only a few times. The CDR3 DNA sequence: TGTGCCACCAGTGATTTATCAGGCGGTGACAACCCCGGGGAGCTGTTTTTT. Translated, it gives CATSDLSGGDNPGELFF. The rearrangement links TRBV24-1 to TRBJ2-2; unclear D gene. Trimming stripped 1 base from V and 6 bases from J, with 17 bases between. This CDR3 contains 17 residues. CDR1 is KGHDR, CDR2 SFDVKD, per germline.

The rearrangement uses TRBV5-1 and TRBJ2-1; D remains ambiguous. CDR1 and CDR2 (germline): SGHRS, YFSETQ. V was trimmed by 1 base and J by 5 bases, leaving 10 bases between them. CDR3 size: 14 residues. CDR3 region: CASSLPGYDNEQFF. The CDR3 DNA reads as TGCGCCAGCAGCTTGCCAGGCTACGACAATGAGCAGTTCTTC.

The V and J genes are TRBV6-1 and TRBJ1-4; D is perhaps TRBD1 (5 bases). CDR1 is MNHNS and CDR2 is SASEGT in the germline V gene. The CDR3 has 14 residues. The V gene lost 1 base and the J gene lost 8 bases, with 11 bases spanning the gap. The CDR3 protein is CASSEGRVGEKLFF. The CDR3 nucleotides read TGTGCCAGCAGTGAAGGCAGGGTCGGCGAAAAACTGTTTTTT.